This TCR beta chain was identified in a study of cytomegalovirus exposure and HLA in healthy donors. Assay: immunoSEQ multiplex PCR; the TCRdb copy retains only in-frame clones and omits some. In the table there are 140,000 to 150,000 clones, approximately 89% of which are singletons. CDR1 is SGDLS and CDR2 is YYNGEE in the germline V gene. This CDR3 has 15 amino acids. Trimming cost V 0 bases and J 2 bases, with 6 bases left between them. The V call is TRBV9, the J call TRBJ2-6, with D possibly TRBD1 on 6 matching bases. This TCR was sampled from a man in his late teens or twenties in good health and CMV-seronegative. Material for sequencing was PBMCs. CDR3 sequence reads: CASSVAGAGANVLTF. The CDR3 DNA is TGTGCCAGCAGCGTAGCAGGGGCTGGGGCCAACGTCCTGACTTTC. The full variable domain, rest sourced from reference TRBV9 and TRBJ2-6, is DSGVTQTPKHLITATGQRVTLRCSPRSGDLSVYWYQQSLDQGLQFLIQYYNGEERAKGNILERFSAQQFPDLHSELNLSSLELGDSALYFCASSVAGAGANVLTFGAGSRLTVL.